This T cell receptor beta chain was profiled in a study of identifying expanded T cells in peripheral blood. Findings and caveats of the study: Variance in clone template counts between approximately two-week samples significantly increased with total template count across all healthy donors.

Germline V gives CDR1 SNHLY, CDR2 FYNNEI. V was cut by 7 bases and J by 3 bases, with 10 bases left in between. This CDR3 has 14 residues. Assay: immunoSEQ multiplex PCR; the TCRdb copy retains only in-frame clones and omits some. Of 90,000 to 95,000 clones listed, roughly 86% are singletons. On this clone: Its target is unknown.

Collection occurred without any documented infections or immune events in donors. The sequence came from a person aged 18 to 75 in good health. The gene calls are TRBV2 and TRBJ1-6; D ambiguous. The source material was blood. The DNA of the CDR3 is TGTGCCAGCACCGGACGGGTCTATAATTCACCCCTCCACTTT. Translating gives CASTGRVYNSPLHF.